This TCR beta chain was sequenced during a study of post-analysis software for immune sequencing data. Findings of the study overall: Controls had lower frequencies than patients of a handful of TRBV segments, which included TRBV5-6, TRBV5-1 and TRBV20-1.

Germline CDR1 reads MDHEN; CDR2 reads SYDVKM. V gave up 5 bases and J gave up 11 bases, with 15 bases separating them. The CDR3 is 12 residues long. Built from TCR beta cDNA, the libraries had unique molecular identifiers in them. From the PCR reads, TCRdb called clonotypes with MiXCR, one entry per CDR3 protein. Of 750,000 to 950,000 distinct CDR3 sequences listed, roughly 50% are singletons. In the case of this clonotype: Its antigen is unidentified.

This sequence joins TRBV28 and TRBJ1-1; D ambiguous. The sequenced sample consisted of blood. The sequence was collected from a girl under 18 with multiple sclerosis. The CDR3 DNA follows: TGTGCCAGCAGTCCTCCGTTCCCCGATGCTTTCTTT. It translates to CASSPPFPDAFF.